This T cell receptor beta chain was captured by sequencing in a study of cytomegalovirus exposure and HLA in healthy donors. Study-wide points: By HLA locus, TCR association rates varied in a later analysis, with DRB1 showing the most and HLA-C the fewest.

PCR used 60 Vbeta primers and 13 Jbeta primers. This table comes from immunoSEQ multiplex PCR, and its TCRdb copy is limited to in-frame clones, with some not included. The table has 150,000 to 200,000 clones, under 90% seen once. Points on this clone: Its antigen is as yet unknown.

There are 15 residues in the CDR3. V was shortened by 2 bases and J by 3 bases, with 10 bases between the two germline ends. The sequencing sample was made of PBMCs. The sequence was obtained from a man younger than 35 in good health and CMV-seronegative. The rearrangement joins TRBV23-1 to TRBJ2-2; D call uncertain. TRBV23-1 is sorted into the ORF group, with uncertain function. The CDR3 DNA is TGCGCCAGCAGTCAAGGAAGCGAGGACACCGGGGAGCTGTTTTTT. This codes for CASSQGSEDTGELFF.